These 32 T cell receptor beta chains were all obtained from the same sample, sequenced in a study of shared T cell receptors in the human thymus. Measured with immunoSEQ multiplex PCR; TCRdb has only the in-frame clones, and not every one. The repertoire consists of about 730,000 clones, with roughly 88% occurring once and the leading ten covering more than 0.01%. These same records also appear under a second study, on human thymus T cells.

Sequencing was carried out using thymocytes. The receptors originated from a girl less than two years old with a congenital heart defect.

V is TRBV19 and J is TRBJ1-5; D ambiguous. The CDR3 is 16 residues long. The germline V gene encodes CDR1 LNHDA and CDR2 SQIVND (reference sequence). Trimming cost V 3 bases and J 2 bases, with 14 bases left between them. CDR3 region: CASSIRTTRGNQPQHF. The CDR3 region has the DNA TGTGCCAGTAGTATTCGGACCACGAGGGGCAATCAGCCCCAGCATTTT.

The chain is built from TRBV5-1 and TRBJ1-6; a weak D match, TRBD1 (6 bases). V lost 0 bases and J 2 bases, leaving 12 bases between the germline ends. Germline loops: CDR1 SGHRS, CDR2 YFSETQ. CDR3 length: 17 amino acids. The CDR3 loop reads CASSLGRGPTYNSPLHF. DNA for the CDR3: TGCGCCAGCAGCTTGGGGCGGGGGCCCACCTATAATTCACCCCTCCACTTT.

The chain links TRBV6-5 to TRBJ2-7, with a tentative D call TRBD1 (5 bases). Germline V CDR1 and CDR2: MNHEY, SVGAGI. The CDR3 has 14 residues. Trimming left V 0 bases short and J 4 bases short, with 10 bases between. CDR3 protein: CASSYSSRVYEQYF. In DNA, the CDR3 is TGTGCCAGCAGTTACTCTTCCAGGGTGTACGAGCAGTACTTC.

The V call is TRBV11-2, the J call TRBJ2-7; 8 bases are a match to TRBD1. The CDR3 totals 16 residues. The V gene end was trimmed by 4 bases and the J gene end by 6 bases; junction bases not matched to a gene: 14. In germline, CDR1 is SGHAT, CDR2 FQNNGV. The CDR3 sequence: CASSSSRDTGGSEQYF. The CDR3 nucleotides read TGTGCCAGCAGCTCCAGTCGCGACACAGGGGGGAGCGAGCAGTACTTC.

In DNA form, the CDR3 reads TGTGCCAGCAGGGAAGGGGCTAATCAGCCCCAGCATTTT. Translating gives CASREGANQPQHF. The chain couples TRBV28 to TRBJ1-5; D might be TRBD1 (5 bases). The CDR3 consists of 13 residues. The V gene lost 6 bases and the J gene lost 4 bases, with 10 bases spanning the gap. The germline V gene has CDR1 MDHEN and CDR2 SYDVKM. Full variable domain (missing parts from reference TRBV28 and TRBJ1-5): DVKVTQSSRYLVKRTGEKVFLECVQDMDHENMFWYRQDPGLGLRLIYFSYDVKMKEKGDIPEGYSVSREKKERFSLILESASTNQTSMYLCASREGANQPQHFGDGTRLSIL.

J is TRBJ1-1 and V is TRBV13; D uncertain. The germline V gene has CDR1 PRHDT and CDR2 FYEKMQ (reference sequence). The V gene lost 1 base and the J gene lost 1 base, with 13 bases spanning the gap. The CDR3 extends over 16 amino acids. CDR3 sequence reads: CASSLEGSIANTEAFF. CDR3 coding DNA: TGTGCCAGCAGCTTAGAAGGGAGTATTGCGAACACTGAAGCTTTCTTT.

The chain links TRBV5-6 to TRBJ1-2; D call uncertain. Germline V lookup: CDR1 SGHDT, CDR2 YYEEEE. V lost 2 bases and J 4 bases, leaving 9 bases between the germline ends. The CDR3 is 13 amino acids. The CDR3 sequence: CASSLLHSYGYTF. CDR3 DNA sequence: TGTGCCAGCAGCTTACTACATTCCTATGGCTACACCTTC.

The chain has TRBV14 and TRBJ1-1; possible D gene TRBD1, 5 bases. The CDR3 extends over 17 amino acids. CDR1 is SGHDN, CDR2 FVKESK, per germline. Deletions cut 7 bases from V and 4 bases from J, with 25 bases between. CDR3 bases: TGTGCCAGCACCCAGGGTGGGGCCTCGGCCTTGGGCACTGAAGCTTTCTTT. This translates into CASTQGGASALGTEAFF.

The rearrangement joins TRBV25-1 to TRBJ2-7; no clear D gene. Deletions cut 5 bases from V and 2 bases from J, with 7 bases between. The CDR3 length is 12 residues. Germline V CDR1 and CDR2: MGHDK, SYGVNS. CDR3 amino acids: CASSTHTYEQYF. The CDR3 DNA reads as TGTGCCAGCAGTACCCACACCTACGAGCAGTACTTC.

Here the CDR3 DNA reads TGTGCCAGCAGTGAATTCCTTAGCGGATCTGGGGCCAACGTCCTGACTTTC. Protein sequence: CASSEFLSGSGANVLTF. The chain is built from TRBV25-1 and TRBJ2-6; D possibly corresponds to TRBD2 (6 bases). The V end lost 1 base, the J end lost 1 base, and 11 bases lay between the germline ends. This CDR3 is 17 amino acids long. Germline V lookup: CDR1 MGHDK, CDR2 SYGVNS.

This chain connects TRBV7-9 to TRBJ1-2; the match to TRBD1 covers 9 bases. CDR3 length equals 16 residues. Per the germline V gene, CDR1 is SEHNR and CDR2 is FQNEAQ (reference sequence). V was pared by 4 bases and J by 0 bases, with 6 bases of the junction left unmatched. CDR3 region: CASSYRDRDSNYGYTF. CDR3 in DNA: TGTGCCAGCAGCTACCGGGACAGGGATTCTAACTATGGCTACACCTTC.

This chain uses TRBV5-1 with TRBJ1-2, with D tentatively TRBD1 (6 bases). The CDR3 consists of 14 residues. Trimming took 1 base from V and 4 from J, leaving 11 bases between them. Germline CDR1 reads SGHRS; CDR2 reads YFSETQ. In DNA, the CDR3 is TGCGCCAGCAGCTTGAAAGTGACAGGCTATGGCTACACCTTC. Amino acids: CASSLKVTGYGYTF.

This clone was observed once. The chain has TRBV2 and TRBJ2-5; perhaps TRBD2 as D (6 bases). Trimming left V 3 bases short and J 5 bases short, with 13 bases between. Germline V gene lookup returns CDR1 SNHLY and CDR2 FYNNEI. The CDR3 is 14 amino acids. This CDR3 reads CASSDRGAQETQYF. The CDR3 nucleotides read TGTGCCAGCAGTGACCGCGGGGCACAGGAGACCCAGTACTTC.

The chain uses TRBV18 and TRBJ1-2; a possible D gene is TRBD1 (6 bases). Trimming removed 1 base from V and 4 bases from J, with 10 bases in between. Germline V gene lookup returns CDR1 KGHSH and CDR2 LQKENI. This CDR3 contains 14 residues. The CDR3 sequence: CASSPRDRRYGYTF. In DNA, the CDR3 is TGTGCCAGCTCACCACGAGACAGGCGCTATGGCTACACCTTC.

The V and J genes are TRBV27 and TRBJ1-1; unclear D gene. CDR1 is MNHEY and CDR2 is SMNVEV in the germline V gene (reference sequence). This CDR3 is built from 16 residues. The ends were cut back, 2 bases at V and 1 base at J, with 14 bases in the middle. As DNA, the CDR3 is TGTGCCAGCAGTTTACAAGGTCCGACAACGAACACTGAAGCTTTCTTT. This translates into CASSLQGPTTNTEAFF.

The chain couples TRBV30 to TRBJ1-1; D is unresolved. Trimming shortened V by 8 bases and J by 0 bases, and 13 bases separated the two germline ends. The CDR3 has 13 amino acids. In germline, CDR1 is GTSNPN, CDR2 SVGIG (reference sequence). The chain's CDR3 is CAHYERVNTEAFF. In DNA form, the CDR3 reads TGTGCCCACTATGAACGGGTGAACACTGAAGCTTTCTTT.

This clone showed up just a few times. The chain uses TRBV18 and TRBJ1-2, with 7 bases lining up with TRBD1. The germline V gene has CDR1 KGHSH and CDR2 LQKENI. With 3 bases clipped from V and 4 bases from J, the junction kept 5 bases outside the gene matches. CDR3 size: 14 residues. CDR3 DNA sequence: TGTGCCAGCTCACCCGACAGGGTAGGCTATGGCTACACCTTC. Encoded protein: CASSPDRVGYGYTF.

In DNA form, the CDR3 reads TGTGCCAGCAGCTCCCCCGGGACAGGGTTATACGAGCAGTACTTC. Its translation: CASSSPGTGLYEQYF. The V call is TRBV7-9, the J call TRBJ2-7; 9 bases match TRBD1. The CDR3 is made up of 15 amino acids. The V gene end was trimmed by 4 bases and the J gene end by 4 bases; junction bases not matched to a gene: 8. The germline V gene encodes CDR1 SEHNR and CDR2 FQNEAQ (reference sequence). Supplemented by reference TRBV7-9 and TRBJ2-7, the full variable domain reads DTGVSQNPRHKITKRGQNVTFRCDPISEHNRLYWYRQTLGQGPEFLTYFQNEAQLEKSRLLSDRFSAERPKGSFSTLEIQRTEQGDSAMYLCASSSPGTGLYEQYFGPGTRLTVT.

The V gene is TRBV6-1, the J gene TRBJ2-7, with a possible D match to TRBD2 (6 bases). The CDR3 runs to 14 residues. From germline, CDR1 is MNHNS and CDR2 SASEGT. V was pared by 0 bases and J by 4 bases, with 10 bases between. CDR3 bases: TGTGCCAGCAGTGAAGCGGGACTTCTTTACGAGCAGTACTTC. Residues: CASSEAGLLYEQYF.

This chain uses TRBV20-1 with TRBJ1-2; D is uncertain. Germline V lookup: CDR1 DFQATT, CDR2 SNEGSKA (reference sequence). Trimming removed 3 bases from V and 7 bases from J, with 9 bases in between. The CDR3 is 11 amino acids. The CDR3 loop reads CSARRRAGYTF. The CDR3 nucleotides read TGCAGTGCTAGGAGGAGGGCTGGCTACACCTTC.

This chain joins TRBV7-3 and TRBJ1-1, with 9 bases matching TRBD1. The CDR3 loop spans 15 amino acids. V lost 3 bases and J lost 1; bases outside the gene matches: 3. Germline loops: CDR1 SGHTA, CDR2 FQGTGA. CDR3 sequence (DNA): TGTGCCAGCAGCTTGGGACAGGGACCGAACACTGAAGCTTTCTTT. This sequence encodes CASSLGQGPNTEAFF. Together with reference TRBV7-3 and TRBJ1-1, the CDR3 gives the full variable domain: GAGVSQTPSNKVTEKGKYVELRCDPISGHTALYWYRQSLGQGPEFLIYFQGTGAADDSGLPNDRFFAVRPEGSVSTLKIQRTERGDSAVYLCASSLGQGPNTEAFFGQGTRLTVV.

This CDR3 is CASSLDKCRFGRDCTNTGELFF. The CDR3 DNA sequence: TGTGCCAGCAGCTTGGATAAGTGTAGGTTCGGCCGGGACTGCACGAACACCGGGGAGCTGTTTTTT. The gene calls are TRBV7-6 and TRBJ2-2; maybe TRBD2 (6 bases). The germline CDR1 and CDR2 sequences are SGHVS and FNYEAQ. V was pared by 3 bases and J by 0 bases, with 29 bases between. The CDR3 contains 22 residues.

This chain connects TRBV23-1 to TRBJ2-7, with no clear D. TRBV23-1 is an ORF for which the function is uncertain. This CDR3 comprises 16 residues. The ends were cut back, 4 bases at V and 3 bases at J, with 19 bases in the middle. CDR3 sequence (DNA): TGCGCCAGCAGTCCTTTTGTGGTCCGAATGAGCTACGAGCAGTACTTC. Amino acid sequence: CASSPFVVRMSYEQYF.

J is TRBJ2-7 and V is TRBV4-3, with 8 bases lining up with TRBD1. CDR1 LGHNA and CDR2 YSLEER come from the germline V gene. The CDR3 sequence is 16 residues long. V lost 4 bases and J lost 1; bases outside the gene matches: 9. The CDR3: CASSPDPRGPSYEQYF. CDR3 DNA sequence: TGCGCCAGCAGCCCAGACCCCAGGGGGCCATCCTACGAGCAGTACTTC.

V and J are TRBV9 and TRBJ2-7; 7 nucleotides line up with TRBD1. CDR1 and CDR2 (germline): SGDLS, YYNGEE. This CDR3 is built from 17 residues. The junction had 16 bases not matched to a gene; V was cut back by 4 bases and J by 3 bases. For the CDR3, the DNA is TGTGCCAGCAGCCCGGAAGGGGCGGCAGGGGGATTCTACGAGCAGTACTTC. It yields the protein CASSPEGAAGGFYEQYF.

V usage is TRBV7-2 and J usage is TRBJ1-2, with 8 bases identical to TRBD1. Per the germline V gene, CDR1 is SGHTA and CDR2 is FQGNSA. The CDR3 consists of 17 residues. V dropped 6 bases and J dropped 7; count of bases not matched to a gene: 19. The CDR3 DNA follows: TGTGCCAGCAGAACTCCGGGACAGGACCACACGACGGGTGGCTACACCTTC. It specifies CASRTPGQDHTTGGYTF.

The CDR3 bases are TGTGCCAGCAGTTACGGGACAGGGCGTAATCAGCCCCAGCATTTT. Its translation is CASSYGTGRNQPQHF. The J gene is TRBJ1-5, the V gene TRBV6-6, with 9 bases aligning to TRBD1. The germline CDR1 and CDR2 sequences are MNHNY and SVGAGI (reference sequence). The CDR3 contains 15 residues. Germline trimming cut 2 bases from V and 4 bases from J; bases unmatched to any gene: 3.

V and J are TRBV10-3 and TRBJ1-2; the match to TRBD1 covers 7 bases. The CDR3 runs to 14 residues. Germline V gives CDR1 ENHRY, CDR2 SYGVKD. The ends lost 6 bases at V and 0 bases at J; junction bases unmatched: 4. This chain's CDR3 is CAIRPGQPNYGYTF. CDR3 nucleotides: TGTGCCATCAGGCCGGGACAGCCTAACTATGGCTACACCTTC.

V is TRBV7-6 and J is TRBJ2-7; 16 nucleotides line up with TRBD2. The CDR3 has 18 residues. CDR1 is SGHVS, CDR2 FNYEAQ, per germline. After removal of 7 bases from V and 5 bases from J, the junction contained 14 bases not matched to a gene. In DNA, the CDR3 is TGTGCCAGCACCCTGGGACTAGCGGGGGGGCCGAGACCCCACGAGCAGTACTTC. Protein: CASTLGLAGGPRPHEQYF.

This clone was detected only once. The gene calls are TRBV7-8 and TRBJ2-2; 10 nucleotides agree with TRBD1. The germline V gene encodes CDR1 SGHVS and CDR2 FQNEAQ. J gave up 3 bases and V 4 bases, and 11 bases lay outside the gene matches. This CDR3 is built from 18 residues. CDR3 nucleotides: TGTGCCAGCAGCTCCACCTCCTTAGGGACAGGGGACACCGGGGAGCTGTTTTTT. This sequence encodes CASSSTSLGTGDTGELFF. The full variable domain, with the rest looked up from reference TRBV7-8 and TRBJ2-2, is GAGVSQSPRYKVAKRGQDVALRCDPISGHVSLFWYQQALGQGPEFLTYFQNEAQLDKSGLPSDRFFAERPEGSVSTLKIQRTQQEDSAVYLCASSSTSLGTGDTGELFFGEGSRLTVL.

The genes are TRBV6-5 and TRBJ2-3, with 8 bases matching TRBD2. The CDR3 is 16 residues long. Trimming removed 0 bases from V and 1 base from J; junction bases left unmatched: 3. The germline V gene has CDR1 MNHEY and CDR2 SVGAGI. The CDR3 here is CASSYSAGGCTDTQYF. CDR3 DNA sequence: TGTGCCAGCAGTTACTCTGCGGGGGGATGCACAGATACGCAGTATTTT.

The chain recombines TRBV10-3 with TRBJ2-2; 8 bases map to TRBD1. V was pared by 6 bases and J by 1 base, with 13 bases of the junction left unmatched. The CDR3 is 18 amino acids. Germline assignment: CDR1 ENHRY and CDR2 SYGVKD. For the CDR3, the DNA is TGTGCCATCAGCTCACCGGACAGGGCGCTATTGAACACCGGGGAGCTGTTTTTT. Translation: CAISSPDRALLNTGELFF.